These 23 T cell receptor beta chains originate from one sample sequenced in a study of T cell changes during pregnancy in multiple sclerosis. TCRdb's copy holds only in-frame clones and misses some; the assay was immunoSEQ multiplex PCR. This sample has 60,000 to 65,000 clones, with roughly 90% found just once. Sequencing was performed on peripheral blood, taken in the first trimester of pregnancy. The receptors were gathered from a female donor with multiple sclerosis, enrolled in a pregnancy study.

The chain joins TRBV5-4 to TRBJ1-2; 8 bases map to TRBD1. The CDR3 has 13 residues. CDR1 is SGHNT and CDR2 is YYREEE in the germline V gene (reference sequence). The V gene end was trimmed by 5 bases and the J gene end by 5 bases; junction bases not matched to a gene: 5. Written as DNA, the CDR3 is TGTGCCAGCAGGGACAGGGTGTCGTATGGCTACACCTTC. Translation gives CASRDRVSYGYTF.

This chain uses TRBV7-2 with TRBJ2-5, with 7 bases identical to TRBD1. CDR3 length equals 14 residues. Looked up from germline, CDR1 is SGHTA and CDR2 is FQGNSA. V lost 6 bases, J lost 1 base, and 5 bases stayed unmatched. CDR3 amino acids: CASRRTGSQETQYF. The CDR3, as DNA: TGTGCCAGCAGACGGACAGGAAGCCAAGAGACCCAGTACTTC.

V usage is TRBV28 and J usage is TRBJ1-5; no clear D. V was clipped by 6 bases and J by 6 bases, with 12 bases between them. CDR3 length: 13 amino acids. CDR1 is MDHEN and CDR2 is SYDVKM in the germline V gene. CDR3: CASSFVGVQPQHF. The CDR3 DNA sequence: TGTGCCAGCAGCTTCGTCGGGGTTCAGCCCCAGCATTTT.

This clone was seen a single time. This chain links TRBV4-1 with TRBJ2-3, with 13 bases identical to TRBD2. Germline loops: CDR1 MGHRA, CDR2 YSYEKL. The CDR3 totals 17 residues. With 0 bases clipped from V and 7 bases from J, the junction kept 7 bases outside the gene matches. Here the CDR3 DNA reads TGCGCCAGCAGCCAAGATCCCGGGACTAGCGGGACGCATACGCAGTATTTT. It codes for CASSQDPGTSGTHTQYF.

The chain links TRBV6-6 to TRBJ1-1, with 7 positions matching TRBD1. Germline-derived CDR1 and CDR2 are MNHNY and SVGAGI (reference sequence). CDR3 length: 13 residues. The junction had 1 base not matched to a gene; V was cut back by 6 bases and J by 0 bases. In DNA, the CDR3 is TGTGCCAGCAGGGACAGGATGAACACTGAAGCTTTCTTT. The encoded protein is CASRDRMNTEAFF.

The rearrangement joins TRBV9 to TRBJ2-2; TRBD2 agrees at 8 bases. CDR3 length: 16 amino acids. Germline CDR1 and CDR2: SGDLS and YYNGEE. Losses at the gene ends were 0 bases for V and 7 bases for J; bases not matched to a gene: 8. The DNA of the CDR3 is TGTGCCAGCAGCGTAGTACCGGGAGGGCCCGACGGGGAGCTGTTTTTT. Protein sequence: CASSVVPGGPDGELFF.

This clone counts as medium-sized (0.01 to 0.1%). The gene calls are TRBV4-2 and TRBJ2-3; 8 positions match TRBD2. CDR3 length: 15 residues. The V and J ends lost 0 bases and 4 bases, in that order; junction bases with no gene match: 3. Germline assignment: CDR1 LGHNA and CDR2 YNFKEQ. CDR3 in amino acids: CASSQERAGADTQYF. The CDR3 DNA reads TGTGCCAGCAGCCAAGAGCGAGCGGGAGCAGATACGCAGTATTTT.

The gene calls are TRBV18 and TRBJ1-1; D is possibly TRBD1 (5 bases). CDR3 length: 14 residues. Germline V gives CDR1 KGHSH, CDR2 LQKENI. Trimming removed 1 base at V and 7 bases at J, with 13 bases between. CDR3 sequence: CASSPLPGYYEAFF. In nucleotides, the CDR3 is TGTGCCAGCTCACCACTGCCAGGGTATTATGAAGCTTTCTTT. Supplemented by reference TRBV18 and TRBJ1-1, the full variable domain reads NAGVMQNPRHLVRRRGQEARLRCSPMKGHSHVYWYRQLPEEGLKFMVYLQKENIIDESGMPKERFSAEFPKEGPSILRIQQVVRGDSAAYFCASSPLPGYYEAFFGQGTRLTVV.

Written as DNA, the CDR3 is TGTGCCAGCAGCTCCAGGACAGGGGCAAACTATGGCTACACCTTC. Amino acid sequence: CASSSRTGANYGYTF. The chain carries TRBV11-3 and TRBJ1-2, with 9 bases that match TRBD1. V trimming: 4 bases; J trimming: 2 bases; junction bases outside the gene matches: 5. The CDR3 covers 15 residues. CDR1 is SGHNT and CDR2 is YENEEA in the germline V gene.

This clone came up once. The chain links TRBV2 to TRBJ2-1; 12 bases align to TRBD2. With V trimmed by 1 base and J by 9 bases, 4 bases remained unmatched. The germline CDR1 and CDR2 sequences are SNHLY and FYNNEI. This CDR3 contains 15 residues. The CDR3 loop is CASSEGLAGVIEQFF. CDR3 nucleotides: TGTGCCAGCAGTGAAGGACTAGCGGGAGTGATTGAGCAGTTCTTC.

The genes are TRBV4-1 and TRBJ2-1; 15 positions match TRBD2. The CDR3 runs 19 residues. The germline gives CDR1 MGHRA, CDR2 YSYEKL. Trimming at V came to 0 bases and at J to 1 base, leaving 4 bases not matched to a gene. This CDR3 is CASSQDGLAGGRSYNEQFF. The DNA of the CDR3 is TGCGCCAGCAGCCAAGACGGACTAGCGGGAGGGCGGTCCTACAATGAGCAGTTCTTC.

The J gene is TRBJ2-1, the V gene TRBV29-1; TRBD1 is a possible D gene (5 bases). This CDR3 region has 13 residues. Germline V gene data show CDR1 as SQVTM and CDR2 as ANQGSEA. Trimming stripped 2 bases from V and 5 bases from J, with 10 bases between. The CDR3 is CSVEQGPNNEQFF. The CDR3 DNA is TGCAGCGTTGAACAGGGTCCCAACAATGAGCAGTTCTTC.

This chain joins TRBV30 and TRBJ2-7; D is possibly TRBD1 (6 bases). Looked up from germline, CDR1 is GTSNPN and CDR2 is SVGIG (reference sequence). Trimming pared 2 bases from V and 4 bases from J, leaving 30 bases between. This CDR3 comprises 19 residues. CDR3 region: CAWSLIRESTGPRRYEQYF. DNA for the CDR3: TGTGCCTGGAGTTTAATTAGGGAAAGCACAGGGCCCCGGAGGTACGAGCAGTACTTC.

Note on this clone: Within the sample, other DNA sequences also encode this same CDR3. The chain links TRBV20-1 to TRBJ1-1, with D possibly TRBD1 on 5 matching bases. The length of the CDR3 is 11 residues. Trimming shortened V by 5 bases and J by 6 bases, and 10 bases separated the two germline ends. Germline V gives CDR1 DFQATT, CDR2 SNEGSKA (reference sequence). CDR3 in DNA: TGCAGTGCTGCGGAGGGGCCTGAAGCTTTCTTT. Protein: CSAAEGPEAFF.

This clone appeared once. CDR3 in amino acids: CASSLAPGASTDTQYF. CDR3 DNA: TGTGCCAGCAGCTTAGCCCCAGGTGCTAGCACAGATACGCAGTATTTT. The chain links TRBV7-2 to TRBJ2-3; D gene ambiguous. Germline V lookup: CDR1 SGHTA, CDR2 FQGNSA. V lost 0 bases to trimming and J lost 0 bases, with 10 bases between them. This CDR3 is 16 amino acids long.

The chain combines TRBV11-2 with TRBJ2-7; 15 bases map to TRBD2. The CDR3 sequence is 18 residues long. Trimming removed 5 bases from V and 1 base from J; junction bases left unmatched: 9. Germline V gene sequence: CDR1 SGHAT, CDR2 FQNNGV. The CDR3 bases are TGTGCCAGCAGCCAGGGGGGACTAGCGGGAGGTCGATCCTACGAGCAGTACTTC. Amino acids: CASSQGGLAGGRSYEQYF.

V is TRBV5-1 and J is TRBJ2-7; 7 positions match TRBD2. This CDR3 contains 15 residues. The J segment lost 5 bases and the V segment lost 0 bases, leaving 8 bases of the junction unmatched. Germline V CDR1 and CDR2: SGHRS, YFSETQ. This chain's CDR3 is CASSLDREVGHEQYF. For the CDR3, the DNA is TGCGCCAGCAGCTTGGATCGGGAGGTTGGCCACGAGCAGTACTTC.

This rearrangement joins TRBV27 to TRBJ2-5; D remains ambiguous. The V end lost 0 bases, the J end lost 0 bases, and 5 bases lay between the germline ends. The CDR3 is 14 amino acids. Germline CDR1 is MNHEY and CDR2 is SMNVEV (reference sequence). The CDR3: CASSLSRYQETQYF. The CDR3 DNA is TGTGCCAGCAGTTTATCGCGGTACCAAGAGACCCAGTACTTC.

This clone appeared once. This sequence joins TRBV28 and TRBJ2-1, with TRBD1 matching over 8 bases. Trimming cost V 8 bases and J 1 base; bases outside gene matches: 16. This CDR3 region has 18 residues. Germline V CDR1 and CDR2: MDHEN, SYDVKM. The CDR3 here is CASEESGGLGPSYNEQFF. The CDR3 DNA is TGTGCCAGCGAGGAATCAGGGGGCCTAGGTCCTTCCTACAATGAGCAGTTCTTC.

This chain uses TRBV19 with TRBJ1-1; TRBD1 aligns across 7 bases. Germline CDR1 LNHDA, CDR2 SQIVND (reference sequence). The CDR3 is 13 residues long. V trimming: 8 bases; J trimming: 1 base; junction bases outside the gene matches: 4. The CDR3 coding sequence is TGTGCCAGTTGGGACAGCAGGAACACTGAAGCTTTCTTT. Its protein is CASWDSRNTEAFF.

This chain links TRBV5-1 with TRBJ1-1; D uncertain. This CDR3 has 16 residues. CDR1 and CDR2 from the germline V gene are SGHRS and YFSETQ. Trimming removed 0 bases at V and 4 bases at J, with 16 bases between. DNA of the CDR3: TGCGCCAGCAGCTTGGCCGGGGAGGGCGTGAGCACTGAAGCTTTCTTT. Translating it yields CASSLAGEGVSTEAFF.

This rearrangement joins TRBV5-1 to TRBJ2-1; 7 bases map to TRBD2. Germline lookup yields CDR1 SGHRS and CDR2 YFSETQ. This CDR3 has 15 amino acids. Germline trimming cut 2 bases from V and 0 bases from J; bases unmatched to any gene: 2. CDR3 loop: CASSLGGSSYNEQFF. The CDR3 DNA reads TGCGCCAGCAGCTTAGGCGGGAGCTCCTACAATGAGCAGTTCTTC.

J is TRBJ2-1 and V is TRBV5-5, with a weak D call TRBD2 (5 bases). The CDR3 sequence is 14 residues long. Germline lookup yields CDR1 SGHKS and CDR2 YYEKEE (reference sequence). V dropped 2 bases and J dropped 6 bases, with 12 bases sitting between them. CDR3 region: CASSFRDGSNEQFF. In DNA form, the CDR3 reads TGTGCCAGCAGCTTCCGGGATGGGTCCAATGAGCAGTTCTTC.